Below, 10 T cell receptor beta chains from the same sample are listed, as sequenced in a study of cytomegalovirus exposure and HLA in healthy donors. PCR amplification relied on 60 Vbeta primers (plus 13 Jbeta primers). The method was immunoSEQ multiplex PCR; TCRdb's version includes in-frame clones alone and lacks a portion of them. The table records around 67,000 clones, roughly 74% of them present only once. The sequenced sample consisted of PBMCs. The receptors here all came from a young man in good health and CMV-seropositive.

This clone was found once. The chain carries TRBV10-1 and TRBJ2-1, with 8 positions matching TRBD2. From germline, CDR1 is WNHNN and CDR2 SYGVQD (reference sequence). The CDR3 extends over 13 amino acids. The V and J ends lost 7 bases and 8 bases, in that order; junction bases with no gene match: 7. CDR3 sequence (DNA): TGCGCCAGCACCCCTGAAGCGGGAGATGAGCAGTTCTTC. This translates into CASTPEAGDEQFF.

The chain carries TRBV10-2 and TRBJ1-1; TRBD1 might be the D (5 bases). The V gene's germline CDR1 is WSHSY and CDR2 SAAADI. Trimming left V 6 bases short and J 2 bases short, with 13 bases between. This CDR3 is built from 14 residues. CDR3 in amino acids: CASSRAGVNTEAFF. The CDR3 DNA reads TGCGCCAGCAGCAGAGCGGGGGTTAACACTGAAGCTTTCTTT.

The CDR3 loop is CASSYSQGRTEAFF. CDR3 in DNA: TGTGCCAGCAGTTACTCACAGGGTAGGACTGAAGCTTTCTTT. V usage is TRBV6-5 and J usage is TRBJ1-1; D perhaps matches TRBD1 (6 bases). V lost 0 bases and J 5 bases, leaving 10 bases between the germline ends. Germline loops: CDR1 MNHEY, CDR2 SVGAGI. The CDR3 is 14 amino acids.

This clone has more than one count but fewer than ten. The V and J genes are TRBV29-1 and TRBJ1-2, with D hard to call. The ends were cut back, 6 bases at V and 0 bases at J, with 5 bases in the middle. There are 11 residues in the CDR3. Germline V gene lookup returns CDR1 SQVTM and CDR2 ANQGSEA. This CDR3 is CSVTANYGYTF. DNA of the CDR3: TGCAGCGTAACAGCTAACTATGGCTACACCTTC.

J is TRBJ1-2 and V is TRBV10-3; D unresolved. V lost 4 bases and J lost 6, with 12 bases in between. The length of the CDR3 is 13 residues. Germline values: CDR1 ENHRY, CDR2 SYGVKD. Written as DNA, the CDR3 is TGTGCCATCAGTGGCCCCGACACCCATGGCTACACCTTC. This gives the protein CAISGPDTHGYTF.

This chain links TRBV7-8 with TRBJ2-6, with TRBD1 matching 9 bases. Trimming took 5 bases from V and 4 from J; bases not matched to a gene: 9. The length of the CDR3 is 17 residues. Germline-derived CDR1 and CDR2 are SGHVS and FQNEAQ. The CDR3 coding sequence is TGTGCCAGCAGCAGCCGGGACAGGGTGGCGGGGGCCAACGTCCTGACTTTC. Translation gives CASSSRDRVAGANVLTF.

This clone has just a few counts. The chain recombines TRBV7-9 with TRBJ1-2; D is perhaps TRBD1 (5 bases). Trimming shortened V by 1 base and J by 2 bases, and 11 bases separated the two germline ends. Germline CDR1 and CDR2: SEHNR and FQNEAQ (reference sequence). The CDR3 runs to 15 residues. CDR3 DNA sequence: TGTGCCAGCAGCTTAGTAGGGGAAGAGAACTATGGCTACACCTTC. Protein product: CASSLVGEENYGYTF.

This chain connects TRBV29-1 to TRBJ1-1; 8 positions match TRBD1. CDR1 is SQVTM and CDR2 is ANQGSEA in the germline V gene. This CDR3 has 13 residues. Trimming cost V 6 bases and J 0 bases; bases outside gene matches: 3. The CDR3 DNA is TGCAGCGTGGACAGGGACCTGAACACTGAAGCTTTCTTT. Translation gives CSVDRDLNTEAFF.

The chain is built from TRBV28 and TRBJ2-5; 11 nucleotides line up with TRBD2. Germline trimming cut 6 bases from V and 5 bases from J; bases unmatched to any gene: 11. The germline V gene has CDR1 MDHEN and CDR2 SYDVKM. The CDR3 has 16 amino acids. CDR3 loop: CASRVPGLAGYETQYF. CDR3 in DNA: TGTGCCAGCAGGGTCCCAGGACTAGCGGGTTATGAGACCCAGTACTTC. The whole variable domain, filled in from reference TRBV28 and TRBJ2-5, reads DVKVTQSSRYLVKRTGEKVFLECVQDMDHENMFWYRQDPGLGLRLIYFSYDVKMKEKGDIPEGYSVSREKKERFSLILESASTNQTSMYLCASRVPGLAGYETQYFGPGTRLLVL.

V and J are TRBV5-6 and TRBJ2-5, with 8 bases matching TRBD1. Germline V gene lookup returns CDR1 SGHDT and CDR2 YYEEEE. The CDR3 length is 16 residues. Germline trimming cut 3 bases from V and 4 bases from J; bases unmatched to any gene: 11. The CDR3 bases are TGTGCCAGCAGCTCGGGGGACAGGTCGTCAAGAGAGACCCAGTACTTC. This encodes CASSSGDRSSRETQYF.